These 7 T cell receptor beta chains share one sample of origin, sequenced in a study of blood T cell repertoires in COVID-19. The repertoire was sequenced with immunoSEQ multiplex PCR; TCRdb's copy has only in-frame clones and lacks some. The repertoire holds fewer than 200,000 clones, with 84% as singletons. Sample: PBMCs or T cells enriched from blood (not recorded which). These receptors all come from a woman aged 25-40 years who had been exposed to COVID-19.

The gene calls are TRBV6-7 and TRBJ1-2, with D unclear. TRBV6-7 is classed as an ORF, of uncertain function. The V end was cut by 8 bases, the J end by 12 bases, with 19 bases between. This CDR3 is 12 amino acids long. The chain's CDR3 is CASVLSRGWDTF. The CDR3, as DNA: TGTGCCAGCGTGCTGAGTCGGGGATGGGACACCTTC.

Only one count was recorded for this clone. This chain connects TRBV7-9 to TRBJ1-1; D perhaps matches TRBD1 (6 bases). The germline V gene encodes CDR1 SEHNR and CDR2 FQNEAQ (reference sequence). V gave up 4 bases and J gave up 4 bases, with 16 bases separating them. This CDR3 is built from 15 residues. The DNA for the CDR3 is TGTGCCAGCAGCTCAGCTGGGGGCGTGGGCACTGAAGCTTTCTTT. Encoded protein: CASSSAGGVGTEAFF.

The CDR3, as DNA: TGTGCCAGCGAACAGGGGGCAGGTCAGCCCCAGCATTTT. Amino acid sequence: CASEQGAGQPQHF. The rearrangement uses TRBV19 and TRBJ1-5, with TRBD1 identical over 9 bases. The CDR3 length is 13 residues. Per germline, CDR1 LNHDA and CDR2 SQIVND (reference sequence). V lost 9 bases to trimming and J lost 6 bases; unmatched junction nucleotides: 6.

This clone was detected only once. The chain joins TRBV9 to TRBJ1-2; perhaps TRBD1 as D (6 bases). CDR1 and CDR2 (germline): SGDLS, YYNGEE. This CDR3 has 14 amino acids. Trimming removed 0 bases from V and 3 bases from J, with 9 bases in between. CDR3 amino acids: CASSVGRQDYGYTF. CDR3 bases: TGTGCCAGCAGCGTAGGGAGACAGGACTATGGCTACACCTTC.

V gene TRBV27 combines with J gene TRBJ2-7; tentative D call: TRBD1 (5 bases). The V end was cut by 8 bases, the J end by 5 bases, with 10 bases between. The germline V gene encodes CDR1 MNHEY and CDR2 SMNVEV (reference sequence). This CDR3 comprises 11 residues. In DNA form, the CDR3 reads TGTGCCAGCGGCATAGGGGACGAGCAGTACTTC. Translation: CASGIGDEQYF.

J is TRBJ2-5 and V is TRBV2, with 10 positions matching TRBD1. V lost 6 bases and J lost 5; bases outside the gene matches: 9. The CDR3 totals 15 residues. Germline values: CDR1 SNHLY, CDR2 FYNNEI. The CDR3 sequence: CASSKTGGASETQYF. Written as DNA, the CDR3 is TGTGCCAGCAGCAAGACAGGGGGCGCGTCGGAGACCCAGTACTTC. The full variable domain, in which reference TRBV2 and TRBJ2-5 provide the parts outside the CDR3, is EPEVTQTPSHQVTQMGQEVILRCVPISNHLYFYWYRQILGQKVEFLVSFYNNEISEKSEIFDDQFSVERPDGSNFTLKIRSTKLEDSAMYFCASSKTGGASETQYFGPGTRLLVL.

V usage is TRBV2 and J usage is TRBJ1-2; D not resolved. The CDR3 has 16 residues. The germline V gene encodes CDR1 SNHLY and CDR2 FYNNEI. The germline V and J ends were trimmed by 7 bases and 4 bases, with 22 bases remaining between them. CDR3 region: CASNINAGFLTYGYTF. The CDR3 region has the DNA TGTGCCAGCAACATAAACGCCGGGTTCTTGACCTATGGCTACACCTTC.